These T cell receptor beta chains were read from a single sample in a study of T cell responses to AZD1222 COVID-19 vaccine. Here immunoSEQ multiplex PCR was the method, and the copy in TCRdb shows in-frame clones only, minus some. The sample includes nearly 110,000 clones, about 85% seen only once; the top ten take 4.5% to 5.5%. Sequencing used peripheral blood, obtained 28 days after the second AZD1222 dose. Receptors were obtained from an adult who received the AZD1222 COVID-19 vaccine. CDR3s include the opening cysteine and the closing phenylalanine or tryptophan. The D gene is left open where the match is weak. Size values are once, few and many counts, or a class for expanded clones, and some rows have none.

>TRBD1|16|TRBJ1-5|TRBV11-3|.
CASSLRTGLGNQPQHF
TGTGCCAGCAGCTTAAGGACAGGGTTAGGCAATCAGCCCCAGCATTTT
>.|13|TRBJ1-5|TRBV6-4|.
CASSQQNNQPQHF
TGTGCCAGCAGTCAACAGAACAATCAGCCCCAGCATTTT
>TRBD2|16|TRBJ2-4|TRBV2|.
CASSETSGGVRRIQYF
TGTGCCAGCAGTGAAACTAGCGGGGGGGTTCGCCGCATTCAGTACTTC
>.|14|TRBJ1-2|TRBV28|.
CASRAGHLVGGYTF
TGTGCCAGCAGGGCGGGACACCTCGTGGGCGGCTACACCTTC
>.|14|TRBJ2-1|TRBV7-5|.
CVRSPRQGGNEQFF
TGTGTCAGAAGCCCGAGGCAGGGGGGGAATGAGCAGTTCTTC
>.|16|TRBJ2-1|TRBV5-1|.
CASSLGPGGAGNEQFF
TGCGCCAGCAGCTTGGGGCCAGGGGGGGCTGGGAATGAGCAGTTCTTC
>.|15|TRBJ2-6|TRBV9|.
CASSLQGTGANVLTF
TGTGCCAGCAGCCTCCAGGGGACTGGGGCCAACGTCCTGACTTTC
>TRBD1|17|TRBJ1-3|TRBV7-2|.
CASSFLEGALPGNTIYF
TGTGCCAGCAGCTTTTTGGAGGGGGCGCTTCCCGGAAACACCATATATTTT
>.|16|TRBJ2-7|TRBV27|once
CASSATAILSSYEQYF
TGTGCCAGCAGTGCGACAGCGATATTGAGCTCCTACGAGCAGTACTTC
>.|15|TRBJ1-1|TRBV29-1|few
CSVDSEGEVNTEAFF
TGCAGCGTTGATTCTGAGGGAGAGGTGAACACTGAAGCTTTCTTT
>.|14|TRBJ1-1|TRBV29-1|.
CSVEEREGNTEAFF
TGCAGCGTTGAAGAGAGGGAGGGGAACACTGAAGCTTTCTTT
>.|17|TRBJ1-1|TRBV18|.
CASSSTVLTVMNTEAFF
TGTGCCAGCTCATCCACGGTGCTGACGGTTATGAACACTGAAGCTTTCTTT
>TRBD1|14|TRBJ2-7|TRBV5-1|.
CASSLSGQDYEQYF
TGCGCCAGCAGCTTGAGTGGACAGGACTACGAGCAGTACTTC
>TRBD2|17|TRBJ2-5|TRBV29-1|.
CSVEDREGPGLHETQYF
TGCAGCGTTGAAGATCGGGAGGGGCCGGGTCTACACGAGACCCAGTACTTC
>.|16|TRBJ1-6|TRBV19|.
CASSIIAKSYNSPLHF
TGTGCCAGTAGTATCATCGCCAAGTCCTATAATTCACCCCTCCACTTT
>.|15|TRBJ1-6|TRBV5-4|few
CASSRAAGDTSPLHF
TGTGCCAGCAGCCGAGCGGCAGGGGATACTTCACCCCTCCACTTT
>.|15|TRBJ2-4|TRBV7-2|once
CASSYTGTGKNIQYF
TGTGCCAGCAGCTATACCGGGACTGGAAAAAACATTCAGTACTTC
>.|14|TRBJ1-1|TRBV15|.
CATSRDGTTTEAFF
TGTGCCACCAGCAGAGATGGGACTACCACTGAAGCTTTCTTT
>.|14|TRBJ1-4|TRBV28|.
CASSLGTEAEKLFF
TGTGCCAGCAGTTTGGGGACGGAGGCTGAAAAACTGTTTTTT
>TRBD1|14|TRBJ1-2|TRBV3-1/TRBV3-2|.
CASSHRTGLYGYTF
TGTGCCAGCAGCCACCGGACAGGGCTCTATGGCTACACCTTC
>.|13|TRBJ2-7|TRBV18|few
CASSPGGGDEQYF
TGTGCCAGCTCACCTGGAGGAGGAGACGAGCAGTACTTC
>.|15|TRBJ1-2|TRBV19|.
CASTPSEGGNYGYTF
TGTGCCAGTACCCCCTCTGAGGGGGGTAACTATGGCTACACCTTC
>TRBD1|16|TRBJ1-1|TRBV5-1|.
CASSVGQARLGTEAFF
TGCGCCAGCAGCGTAGGACAGGCCCGATTGGGGACTGAAGCTTTCTTT
>.|18|TRBJ1-4|TRBV4-1|.
CASSQVRAGIATNEKLFF
TGCGCCAGCAGCCAAGTACGGGCAGGGATCGCAACTAATGAAAAACTGTTTTTT
>.|11|TRBJ2-5|TRBV29-1|.
CSVWVQETQYF
TGCAGCGTTTGGGTCCAAGAGACCCAGTACTTC
>.|13|TRBJ1-6|TRBV29-1|.
CSASTGPYSPLHF
TGCAGCGCTTCGACAGGTCCGTATTCACCCCTCCACTTT
>.|13|TRBJ2-7|TRBV28|.
CASAPPPLYEQYF
TGTGCCAGCGCCCCTCCCCCTCTCTACGAGCAGTACTTC
>TRBD1|14|TRBJ1-5|TRBV6-5|.
CASRDTGGSQPQHF
TGTGCCAGCAGAGACACAGGGGGCAGTCAGCCCCAGCATTTT
>.|13|TRBJ1-1|TRBV27|.
CASSFRDGAEAFF
TGTGCCAGCAGTTTCCGGGACGGAGCTGAAGCTTTCTTT
>.|16|TRBJ1-6|TRBV3-1/TRBV3-2|few
CASSHRDASYNSPLHF
TGTGCCAGCAGCCACAGGGACGCCTCCTATAATTCACCCCTCCACTTT
>.|14|TRBJ1-5|TRBV19|.
CASSWLGSNQPQHF
TGTGCCAGTTCATGGCTTGGGAGCAATCAGCCCCAGCATTTT
>.|13|TRBJ1-1|TRBV30|once
CAWSRGMVTEAFF
TGTGCCTGGAGTAGGGGAATGGTCACTGAAGCTTTCTTT
>.|15|TRBJ1-5|TRBV2|.
CASSSSGIYNQPQHF
TGTGCCAGCAGTTCAAGCGGGATATACAATCAGCCCCAGCATTTT
>.|12|TRBJ1-2|TRBV19|once
CASKTAGLGYTF
TGTGCCAGTAAGACGGCGGGGCTTGGCTACACCTTC
>.|17|TRBJ1-1|TRBV9|few
CASSVGVSRERGTEAFF
TGTGCCAGCAGCGTAGGGGTCAGCCGAGAAAGAGGCACTGAAGCTTTCTTT
>TRBD1|14|TRBJ1-5|TRBV2|few
CASSGQGGNQPQHF
TGTGCCAGCAGCGGACAGGGGGGCAATCAGCCCCAGCATTTT
>.|12|TRBJ1-1|TRBV7-9|once
CASSPAYTEAFF
TGTGCCAGCAGCCCAGCCTACACTGAGGCTTTCTTT
>.|14|TRBJ2-7|TRBV11-2|.
CASSLALTSYEQYF
TGTGCCAGCAGCTTAGCACTTACCTCCTACGAGCAGTACTTC